The rows below give T cell receptor beta chains drawn from one sample of a study of blood T cell repertoires in COVID-19. The protocol was immunoSEQ multiplex PCR, while the TCRdb copy is restricted to in-frame clones and leaves out a portion. The table lists about 140,000 clones, 70% to 85% of them singletons. Input material: peripheral blood. The source is a woman of 80 years or more in a cohort sampled during active or convalescent COVID-19. Each CDR3 is given with its conserved first and last residue.

V gene,J gene,CDR3 protein
TRBV7-3,TRBJ1-2,CASSENHRGGYTF
TRBV30,TRBJ1-4,CAWSSTLTGGVEKLFF
TRBV7-9,TRBJ2-2,CASSPLPGELFF
TRBV6-5,TRBJ1-5,CASRPLGTRIQPQHF
TRBV15,TRBJ2-2,CATSRVRANTGELFF
TRBV11-2,TRBJ2-2,CASSLVAGENTGELFF
TRBV5-4,TRBJ2-6,CASSLGRVANVLTF
TRBV5-1,TRBJ1-1,CASSPQGPPDTEAFF
TRBV2,TRBJ1-1,CASAYVREYTEAFF
TRBV5-1,TRBJ1-2,CASSGEGSYGYTF
TRBV6-5,TRBJ1-2,CASSSGLGGGYTF